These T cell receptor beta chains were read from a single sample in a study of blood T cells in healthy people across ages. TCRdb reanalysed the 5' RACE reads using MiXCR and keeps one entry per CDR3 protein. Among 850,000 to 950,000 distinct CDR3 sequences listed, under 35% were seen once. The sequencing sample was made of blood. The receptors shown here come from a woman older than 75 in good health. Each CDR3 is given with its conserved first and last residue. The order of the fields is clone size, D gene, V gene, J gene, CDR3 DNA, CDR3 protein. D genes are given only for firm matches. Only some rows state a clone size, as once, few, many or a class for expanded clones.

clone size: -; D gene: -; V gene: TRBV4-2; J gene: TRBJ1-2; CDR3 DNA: TGTGCCAGCAGCCAAGGGGGAACAGGCCTTTCGGGGGGCTACACCTTC; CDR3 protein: CASSQGGTGLSGGYTF
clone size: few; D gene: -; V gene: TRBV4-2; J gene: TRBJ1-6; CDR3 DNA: TGTGCCTGCAGCCAAGATCCAGGGCCCGAGAAGAATTCACCCCTCCACTTT; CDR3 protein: CACSQDPGPEKNSPLHF
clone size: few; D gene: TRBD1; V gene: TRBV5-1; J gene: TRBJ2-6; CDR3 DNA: TGCGCCAGCAGCCATTCGGGACAGGGTACCACTGGGGCCAACGTCCTGACTTTC; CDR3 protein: CASSHSGQGTTGANVLTF
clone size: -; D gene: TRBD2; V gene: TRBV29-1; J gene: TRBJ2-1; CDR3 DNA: TGCAGCGTTGAAGGGACTAGCGGGGGGGCGAACAATGAGCAGTTCTTC; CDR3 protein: CSVEGTSGGANNEQFF
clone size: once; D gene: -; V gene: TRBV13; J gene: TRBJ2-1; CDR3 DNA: TGTGCCAGCAGCTTACCCCCCGGGACTGGATATGGTGAGCAGTTCTTC; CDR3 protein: CASSLPPGTGYGEQFF
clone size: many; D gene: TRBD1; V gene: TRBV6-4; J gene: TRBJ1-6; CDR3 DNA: TGTGCCAGCAGTGTTGAGGGACAGGGGAGTTCACCCCTCCACTTT; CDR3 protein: CASSVEGQGSSPLHF
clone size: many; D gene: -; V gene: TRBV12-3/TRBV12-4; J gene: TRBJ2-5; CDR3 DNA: TGTGCCAGCAGTTTAGCGAGCGTCCGGTCAGGGACCCAGTACTTC; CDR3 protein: CASSLASVRSGTQYF
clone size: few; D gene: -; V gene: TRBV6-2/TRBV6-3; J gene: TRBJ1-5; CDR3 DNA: TGTGCCAGCAATTCTAGCAATCAGCCCCAGCATTTT; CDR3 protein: CASNSSNQPQHF
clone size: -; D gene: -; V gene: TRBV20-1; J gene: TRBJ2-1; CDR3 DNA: TGCAGTGCTAGAAACCAGGCCTACAATGAGCAGTTCTTC; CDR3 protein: CSARNQAYNEQFF
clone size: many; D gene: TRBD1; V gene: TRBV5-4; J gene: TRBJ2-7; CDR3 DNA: TGTGCCAGCAGCAGGGGGCACGAGCAGTACTTC; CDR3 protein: CASSRGHEQYF
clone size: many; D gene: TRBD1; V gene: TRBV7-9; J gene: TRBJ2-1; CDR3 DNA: TGTGCCAGCAGCTTAAGACAGGGTAACGATGAGCAGTTCTTC; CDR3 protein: CASSLRQGNDEQFF
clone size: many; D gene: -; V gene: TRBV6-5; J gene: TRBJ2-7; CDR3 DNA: TGTGCCAGCAGTGCGGACCGGGTCCGGGAGCAGTACTTC; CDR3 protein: CASSADRVREQYF
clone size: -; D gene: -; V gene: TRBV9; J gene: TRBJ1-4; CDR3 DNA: TGTGCCAGCAGCGTAGAGGAAAAACGGTTTTTT; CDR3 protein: CASSVEEKRFF
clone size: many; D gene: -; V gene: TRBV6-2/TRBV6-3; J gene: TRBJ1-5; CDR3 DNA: TGTGCCAGCAGTTACCAGTTAGACAGCGATAATCAGCCCCAGCATTTT; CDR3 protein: CASSYQLDSDNQPQHF
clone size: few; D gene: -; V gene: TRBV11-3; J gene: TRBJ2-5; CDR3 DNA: TGTGCCAGTCAAACCTCAGGGGTCCGGGAGACCCAGTACTTC; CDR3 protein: CASQTSGVRETQYF
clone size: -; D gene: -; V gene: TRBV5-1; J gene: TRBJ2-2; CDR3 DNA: TGCGCCAGCAGCTTGCCCACACCCGGGGACACCGGGGAGCTGTTTTTT; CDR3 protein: CASSLPTPGDTGELFF
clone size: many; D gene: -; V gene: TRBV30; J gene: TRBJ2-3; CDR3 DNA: TGTGCCTGGACCAGTCAGGCTCTGAGCACAGATACGCAGTATTTT; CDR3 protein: CAWTSQALSTDTQYF
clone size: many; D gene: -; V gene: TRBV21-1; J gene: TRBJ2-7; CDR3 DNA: TGTGCCCCCCGGACAGGTGGGGACGAGCAGTACTTC; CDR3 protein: CAPRTGGDEQYF